This passage covers 27 T cell receptor beta chains from one sample sequenced in a study of Ad26.COV2.S vaccination and SARS-CoV-2 variants. Treatment: around 19 received Ad26.COV2.S at low or high dose, single or two shots; about 5 received placebo; per-sample allocation not given. Repertoires come from day 63 after the first vaccine or placebo injection. Sequenced by immunoSEQ multiplex PCR; TCRdb stores in-frame clones only, minus some. The table lists around 420,000 clones, roughly 90% of them singletons, with 3.5% to 4% in the top ten. The specimen was peripheral blood, collected in a trial of Ad26.COV2.S vaccine versus placebo. The receptor set was obtained from a person aged 18-60 years who received the Ad26.COV2.S COVID-19 vaccine or a placebo.

The chain couples TRBV6-5 to TRBJ1-3; TRBD1 might be the D (5 bases). The CDR3 covers 15 residues. V was trimmed by 0 bases and J by 6 bases, leaving 12 bases between them. Germline V lookup: CDR1 MNHEY, CDR2 SVGAGI. CDR3: CASSYSKWGENTIYF. CDR3 nucleotides: TGTGCCAGCAGTTACTCGAAATGGGGCGAAAACACCATATATTTT.

The CDR3 region is CASSLLAGANLPSSYNEQFF. CDR3 coding DNA: TGTGCCAGCAGCCTCTTAGCGGGGGCGAACTTACCCAGCTCCTACAATGAGCAGTTCTTC. This sequence joins TRBV14 and TRBJ2-1, with 9 bases matching TRBD2. CDR1 SGHDN and CDR2 FVKESK come from the germline V gene. V shed 4 bases and J 0 bases; nucleotides not matched to a gene: 16. There are 20 residues in the CDR3.

This chain uses TRBV4-3 with TRBJ1-2; weak D call: TRBD1 (5 bases). Germline loops: CDR1 LGHNA, CDR2 YSLEER. The ends were cut back, 1 base at V and 5 bases at J, with 20 bases in the middle. This CDR3 has 17 residues. CDR3 amino acids: CASSQGGTGRGSYGYTF. CDR3 nucleotides: TGCGCCAGCAGCCAAGGGGGAACGGGTAGGGGAAGTTATGGCTACACCTTC.

This sequence joins TRBV6-2 or TRBV6-3 and TRBJ1-1; TRBD1 agrees at 7 bases. Unmatched junction bases numbered 14, after V lost 5 bases and J lost 5 bases. Germline loops: CDR1 MNHEY, CDR2 SVGEGT. The CDR3 loop spans 16 amino acids. For the CDR3, the DNA is TGTGCCAGCAGTCCATCGACAGGGAGGATTGGAACTGAAGCTTTCTTT. The encoded protein is CASSPSTGRIGTEAFF.

With respect to this clone: In the same sample, other DNA sequences code for this CDR3. J is TRBJ1-5 and V is TRBV9; possible D gene TRBD1, 5 bases. Germline loops: CDR1 SGDLS, CDR2 YYNGEE. This CDR3 contains 15 residues. The germline V and J ends were trimmed by 2 bases and 2 bases, with 11 bases remaining between them. The CDR3 nucleotides are TGTGCCAGCAGCGTTACCGGACAAGGCAATCAGCCCCAGCATTTT. It codes for CASSVTGQGNQPQHF.

The V gene is TRBV6-5, the J gene TRBJ1-1, with D perhaps TRBD1 (5 bases). CDR3 length: 13 amino acids. The V end lost 7 bases, the J end lost 10 bases, and 19 bases lay between the germline ends. The germline gives CDR1 MNHEY, CDR2 SVGAGI. The CDR3 protein is CASIIRQGRLAFF. CDR3 bases: TGTGCCAGCATCATCCGTCAGGGCCGGTTAGCTTTCTTT.

The chain couples TRBV4-1 to TRBJ1-2; D is unclear. The CDR3 loop spans 14 amino acids. Per the germline V gene, CDR1 is MGHRA and CDR2 is YSYEKL. Trimming stripped 0 bases from V and 4 bases from J, with 9 bases between. The CDR3 region has the DNA TGCGCCAGCAGCCAAGACAGAAGCCTCTATGGCTACACCTTC. It is translated as CASSQDRSLYGYTF.

The rearrangement links TRBV7-3 to TRBJ1-3; tentative D call: TRBD1 (6 bases). The V and J ends lost 2 bases and 4 bases respectively, with 27 bases between them. CDR3 length equals 20 residues. Looked up from germline, CDR1 is SGHTA and CDR2 is FQGTGA. In DNA, the CDR3 is TGTGCCAGCAGCTTAGACCCGACAGGTCTTCCTTTTTGTTCAGGAAACACCATATATTTT. Protein: CASSLDPTGLPFCSGNTIYF.

This chain uses TRBV19 with TRBJ1-6; 11 nucleotides match TRBD1. The length of the CDR3 is 16 residues. Trimming removed 1 base from V and 7 bases from J; junction bases left unmatched: 3. Germline assignment: CDR1 LNHDA and CDR2 SQIVND (reference sequence). The CDR3 region is CASSIGDRGYNSPLHF. The CDR3 DNA sequence: TGTGCCAGTAGTATAGGGGACAGGGGGTACAATTCACCCCTCCACTTT.

The chain is built from TRBV11-3 and TRBJ2-1; 9 bases fit TRBD1. Germline values: CDR1 SGHNT, CDR2 YENEEA. The CDR3 totals 17 residues. Germline trimming cut 3 bases from V and 0 bases from J; bases unmatched to any gene: 6. The CDR3, as DNA: TGTGCCAGCAGCTTTAACAGGGGGCTGAACTCCTACAATGAGCAGTTCTTC. This translates into CASSFNRGLNSYNEQFF.

This clone was found once. Written as DNA, the CDR3 is TGTGCCAGCAGTTTTAGGCGGGTGAACACTGAAGCTTTCTTT. Translation: CASSFRRVNTEAFF. The chain couples TRBV28 to TRBJ1-1; D not resolved. This CDR3 contains 14 residues. Germline V gene sequence: CDR1 MDHEN, CDR2 SYDVKM. Trimming cost V 3 bases and J 0 bases, with 8 bases left between them.

The chain uses TRBV3-1 (or the pseudogene TRBV3-2) and TRBJ2-5; TRBD1 agrees at 7 bases. V trimming: 1 base; J trimming: 2 bases; junction bases outside the gene matches: 10. The CDR3 consists of 17 residues. Germline assignment: CDR1 LGHDT and CDR2 YNNKEL (reference sequence). CDR3: CASSQALGTDKQETQYF. The CDR3 DNA is TGTGCCAGCAGCCAAGCATTGGGGACAGACAAACAAGAGACCCAGTACTTC.

This clone appeared once. This rearrangement joins TRBV4-3 to TRBJ1-2; 8 bases fit TRBD1. Germline loops: CDR1 LGHNA, CDR2 YSLEER. V lost 0 bases, J lost 3 bases, and 3 bases stayed unmatched. The CDR3 length is 15 residues. DNA of the CDR3: TGCGCCAGCAGCCAAGAGACAGGGGAGGACTATGGCTACACCTTC. The encoded protein is CASSQETGEDYGYTF.

The chain has TRBV9 and TRBJ1-1; D perhaps matches TRBD1 (5 bases). CDR3 size: 15 residues. The V and J ends lost 5 bases and 1 base respectively, with 15 bases between them. The germline V gene encodes CDR1 SGDLS and CDR2 YYNGEE. The CDR3 DNA is TGTGCCAGCAGTCCTTCCACCGGGGCGAACACTGAAGCTTTCTTT. Encoded protein: CASSPSTGANTEAFF.

The V and J genes are TRBV11-2 and TRBJ2-1, with D perhaps assigned TRBD1 or TRBD2 (5 bases each). The CDR3 has 14 residues. V lost 5 bases and J 4 bases, leaving 12 bases between the germline ends. Per germline, CDR1 SGHAT and CDR2 FQNNGV. In DNA form, the CDR3 reads TGTGCCAGCAGCGCCGGGACCGTTTACAATGAGCAGTTCTTC. Protein: CASSAGTVYNEQFF.

The chain couples TRBV9 to TRBJ1-2; 12 bases agree with TRBD1. The CDR3 has 18 amino acids. V shed 5 bases, J shed 2 bases, and the junction held 13 bases outside the gene matches. Germline CDR1 is SGDLS and CDR2 is YYNGEE. This CDR3 reads CASRRTGTGGAGNYGYTF. In DNA form, the CDR3 reads TGTGCCAGCAGAAGAACCGGGACAGGGGGCGCTGGGAACTATGGCTACACCTTC.

The V call is TRBV28, the J call TRBJ1-2; 9 bases are a match to TRBD1. J gave up 3 bases and V 8 bases, and 10 bases lay outside the gene matches. The CDR3 length is 15 residues. Germline V lookup: CDR1 MDHEN, CDR2 SYDVKM. The CDR3 DNA is TGTGCCAGCCGGACAGCAGGACAGGGGTACTATGGCTACACCTTC. Protein sequence: CASRTAGQGYYGYTF.

The rearrangement links TRBV6-4 to TRBJ2-1; the D gene could be TRBD1 or TRBD2 (6 bases each). CDR1 MRHNA and CDR2 SNTAGT come from the germline V gene. The CDR3 is 14 amino acids. V was clipped by 2 bases and J by 7 bases, with 12 bases between them. CDR3 loop: CASSDGEGGNEQFF. The CDR3, as DNA: TGTGCCAGCAGTGACGGGGAAGGGGGGAATGAGCAGTTCTTC.

The gene calls are TRBV28 and TRBJ1-6, with D perhaps TRBD1 (5 bases). Trimming removed 6 bases from V and 10 bases from J, with 22 bases in between. Germline CDR1 is MDHEN and CDR2 is SYDVKM. The CDR3 loop spans 16 amino acids. CDR3 sequence (DNA): TGTGCCAGCAGCCCTTTTGGGTTTAGGGGACGATCACCCCTCCACTTT. Protein product: CASSPFGFRGRSPLHF.

The sample holds a few counts of this clone. The V call is TRBV28, the J call TRBJ2-3, with 8 positions matching TRBD1. With 6 bases clipped from V and 0 bases from J, the junction kept 8 bases outside the gene matches. The length of the CDR3 is 16 residues. The germline CDR1 and CDR2 sequences are MDHEN and SYDVKM. Written as DNA, the CDR3 is TGTGCCAGCAGGGAAACAGGGGGGCCTAGCACAGATACGCAGTATTTT. This sequence encodes CASRETGGPSTDTQYF.

The chain combines TRBV15 with TRBJ1-1; possible D gene TRBD1, 5 bases. The CDR3 covers 15 residues. Trimming removed 1 base from V and 5 bases from J, with 14 bases in between. The germline V gene has CDR1 LNHNV and CDR2 YYDKDF (reference sequence). CDR3 in DNA: TGTGCCACCAGCAGAGGAGCGGCCGGGGGGACTGAAGCTTTCTTT. It is translated as CATSRGAAGGTEAFF.

This chain connects TRBV11-2 to TRBJ2-3, with D possibly matching TRBD2 (6 bases). Trimming shortened V by 3 bases and J by 9 bases, and 13 bases separated the two germline ends. The V gene's germline CDR1 is SGHAT and CDR2 FQNNGV. The CDR3 runs to 13 residues. The CDR3 reads CASSLGEDTTQYF. The CDR3 coding sequence is TGTGCCAGCAGCTTGGGGGAGGACACAACGCAGTATTTT. Full variable domain (rest looked up from reference TRBV11-2 and TRBJ2-3): EAGVAQSPRYKIIEKRQSVAFWCNPISGHATLYWYQQILGQGPKLLIQFQNNGVVDDSQLPKDRFSAERLKGVDSTLKIQPAKLEDSAVYLCASSLGEDTTQYFGPGTRLTVL.

The chain has TRBV7-8 and TRBJ1-4, with 11 positions matching TRBD1. Losses at the gene ends were 1 base for V and 6 bases for J; bases not matched to a gene: 7. The germline V gene has CDR1 SGHVS and CDR2 FQNEAQ. The CDR3 length is 17 residues. CDR3 sequence reads: CASSLVGQGAGHEKLFF. The CDR3 DNA is TGTGCCAGCAGCTTAGTTGGACAGGGGGCGGGTCATGAAAAACTGTTTTTT.

The chain combines TRBV4-2 with TRBJ1-2; unclear D gene. V dropped 1 base and J dropped 1 base, with 7 bases sitting between them. CDR1 LGHNA and CDR2 YNFKEQ come from the germline V gene. The CDR3 contains 14 residues. The DNA of the CDR3 is TGTGCCAGCAGCCAAGCTACAGTTAACTATGGCTACACCTTC. As protein: CASSQATVNYGYTF.

The chain has TRBV10-3 and TRBJ2-1; D may be TRBD1 or TRBD2 (6 bases each). CDR3 length equals 15 residues. With 8 bases removed from V and 5 bases from J, the gap between germline ends came to 19 bases. The V gene's germline CDR1 is ENHRY and CDR2 SYGVKD. CDR3 coding DNA: TGTGCCATCCTAAAGGGGGGCGCAGGGGACAATGAGCAGTTCTTC. It translates to CAILKGGAGDNEQFF.

The genes are TRBV25-1 and TRBJ2-5; either TRBD1 or TRBD2 may supply D (5 bases each). Germline V gene sequence: CDR1 MGHDK, CDR2 SYGVNS. This CDR3 has 15 amino acids. V lost 0 bases and J lost 2, with 10 bases in between. The CDR3 bases are TGTGCCAGCAGTGAATATGGAGGACAACAAGAGACCCAGTACTTC. As protein: CASSEYGGQQETQYF.

A word on this clone: The same CDR3 can be traced to other DNA sequences in this sample. The chain carries TRBV2 and TRBJ2-3; 9 nucleotides line up with TRBD1. CDR1 SNHLY and CDR2 FYNNEI come from the germline V gene. The CDR3 has 14 amino acids. After removal of 5 bases from V and 2 bases from J, the junction contained 2 bases not matched to a gene. This CDR3 is CASSRDRDTDTQYF. Written as DNA, the CDR3 is TGTGCCAGCAGTCGGGACAGGGACACAGATACGCAGTATTTT.